The 20 T cell receptor beta chains reported below all come from one sample, sequenced in a study of radiotherapy plus CTLA-4 blockade in lung cancer. The repertoire was sequenced with immunoSEQ multiplex PCR; TCRdb's copy has only in-frame clones and lacks some. The sample consists of 90,000 or so clones, more than 75% of them appearing once. The source material was peripheral blood, sampled from a patient treated with radiotherapy plus ipilimumab. These TCRs come from a human donor with non-small cell lung cancer who had a partial response to radiotherapy plus ipilimumab.

The rearrangement joins TRBV7-9 to TRBJ1-4; D is unclear. In germline, CDR1 is SEHNR, CDR2 FQNEAQ (reference sequence). This CDR3 contains 14 residues. Trimming stripped 5 bases from V and 8 bases from J, with 15 bases between. CDR3 in amino acids: CASSRPEGGEKLFF. Written as DNA, the CDR3 is TGTGCCAGCAGCCGGCCCGAGGGAGGGGAAAAACTGTTTTTT.

Only a few counts were recorded for this clone. The V and J genes are TRBV30 and TRBJ2-3, with D perhaps TRBD1 (5 bases). The CDR3 spans 13 residues. Per the germline V gene, CDR1 is GTSNPN and CDR2 is SVGIG (reference sequence). The V end lost 2 bases, the J end lost 6 bases, and 12 bases lay between the germline ends. CDR3 protein: CAWSRTDTDTQYF. CDR3 nucleotide sequence: TGTGCCTGGAGTCGGACGGACACCGATACGCAGTATTTT.

The chain couples TRBV15 to TRBJ2-3; TRBD2 matches 13 bases. The V segment lost 2 bases and the J segment 4 bases; nucleotides outside the gene matches: 6. Germline V CDR1 and CDR2: LNHNV, YYDKDF (reference sequence). This CDR3 has 17 amino acids. Written as DNA, the CDR3 is TGTGCCACCAGCAGACGAGGACTAGCGGGAGAGGCAGATACGCAGTATTTT. Translated, it gives CATSRRGLAGEADTQYF. The complete variable domain, with remaining parts taken from reference TRBV15 and TRBJ2-3, reads DAMVIQNPRYQVTQFGKPVTLSCSQTLNHNVMYWYQQKSSQAPKLLFHYYDKDFNNEADTPDNFQSRRPNTSFCFLDIRSPGLGDTAMYLCATSRRGLAGEADTQYFGPGTRLTVL.

This clone was recorded only once. The rearrangement joins TRBV6-4 to TRBJ2-3; TRBD1 matches at 9 bases. The germline gives CDR1 MRHNA, CDR2 SNTAGT. V shed 3 bases, J shed 2 bases, and the junction held 6 bases outside the gene matches. The CDR3 is 16 residues long. The CDR3 protein is CASSEPGQGSTDTQYF. The CDR3 region has the DNA TGTGCCAGCAGTGAACCGGGACAGGGTTCCACAGATACGCAGTATTTT.

The chain links TRBV9 to TRBJ2-1; TRBD2 matches 11 bases. This CDR3 spans 16 amino acids. Trimming removed 5 bases from V and 5 bases from J; junction bases left unmatched: 9. Germline V CDR1 and CDR2: SGDLS, YYNGEE. The DNA for the CDR3 is TGTGCCAGCAGTGTACCCGCGGGACTAGCGGACAATGAGCAGTTCTTC. Its protein product is CASSVPAGLADNEQFF.

CDR3 sequence (DNA): TGCAGCGTTGAAGATCCACTAGCGGGGGGAGAGACCCAGTACTTC. As protein: CSVEDPLAGGETQYF. The chain has TRBV29-1 and TRBJ2-5; 12 nucleotides match TRBD2. CDR3 length equals 15 residues. The V gene end was trimmed by 0 bases and the J gene end by 4 bases; junction bases not matched to a gene: 3. From germline, CDR1 is SQVTM and CDR2 ANQGSEA.

J is TRBJ2-7 and V is TRBV6-1, with 7 bases identical to TRBD1. The V and J ends lost 4 bases and 3 bases, in that order; junction bases with no gene match: 9. The CDR3 contains 15 residues. The germline gives CDR1 MNHNS, CDR2 SASEGT. The CDR3 DNA reads TGTGCCAGCAGTGTTTTTACAGGGGCTAGCTACGAGCAGTACTTC. Translating gives CASSVFTGASYEQYF.

The chain recombines TRBV6-1 with TRBJ2-7, with 7 bases fitting TRBD1. The germline V gene has CDR1 MNHNS and CDR2 SASEGT. With V trimmed by 4 bases and J by 2 bases, 8 bases remained unmatched. The CDR3 loop spans 15 amino acids. The CDR3 loop reads CASSATTGTAYEQYF. For the CDR3, the DNA is TGTGCCAGCAGTGCTACCACCGGGACAGCCTACGAGCAGTACTTC.

The V and J genes are TRBV27 and TRBJ2-3; 7 bases line up with TRBD1. V dropped 4 bases and J dropped 6; count of bases not matched to a gene: 13. The CDR3 extends over 16 amino acids. The germline V gene encodes CDR1 MNHEY and CDR2 SMNVEV (reference sequence). The CDR3 protein is CASSWGQSLVGDTQYF. As DNA, the CDR3 is TGTGCCAGCAGTTGGGGACAGTCCTTAGTGGGGGATACGCAGTATTTT.

This rearrangement joins TRBV18 to TRBJ2-1; 8 bases are shared with TRBD1. CDR3 size: 13 residues. Trimming at V came to 5 bases and at J to 6 bases, leaving 3 bases not matched to a gene. From germline, CDR1 is KGHSH and CDR2 LQKENI. CDR3 sequence (DNA): TGTGCCAGCTCATATACAGGGGGCAATGAGCAGTTCTTC. Translated, it gives CASSYTGGNEQFF. The full variable domain, in which reference TRBV18 and TRBJ2-1 provide the parts outside the CDR3, is NAGVMQNPRHLVRRRGQEARLRCSPMKGHSHVYWYRQLPEEGLKFMVYLQKENIIDESGMPKERFSAEFPKEGPSILRIQQVVRGDSAAYFCASSYTGGNEQFFGPGTRLTVL.

The chain links TRBV2 to TRBJ2-1; 7 nucleotides line up with TRBD1. V lost 3 bases to trimming and J lost 0 bases; unmatched junction nucleotides: 2. Germline CDR1 is SNHLY and CDR2 is FYNNEI. The CDR3 contains 15 residues. CDR3 residues: CASSETGTSYNEQFF. The CDR3 DNA reads as TGTGCCAGCAGTGAGACAGGGACCTCCTACAATGAGCAGTTCTTC.

The genes are TRBV28 and TRBJ1-4, with D possibly TRBD1 on 5 matching bases. CDR1 is MDHEN and CDR2 is SYDVKM in the germline V gene. V was cut by 10 bases and J by 8 bases, with 20 bases left in between. This CDR3 has 14 residues. The CDR3 DNA reads TGTGCCACTCCCCACCCGCAGGGCCCAGAAAAACTGTTTTTT. This gives the protein CATPHPQGPEKLFF.

The chain couples TRBV27 to TRBJ2-4; a possible D gene is TRBD1 (7 bases). Germline CDR1 and CDR2: MNHEY and SMNVEV (reference sequence). The V gene lost 5 bases and the J gene lost 4 bases, with 12 bases spanning the gap. This CDR3 spans 14 amino acids. The chain's CDR3 is CASSTPGGKNIQYF. The CDR3 DNA sequence: TGTGCCAGCAGTACCCCAGGGGGGAAAAACATTCAGTACTTC.

J is TRBJ1-3 and V is TRBV2; D is unclear. The germline V gene encodes CDR1 SNHLY and CDR2 FYNNEI. V was pared by 2 bases and J by 4 bases, with 9 bases between. The CDR3 totals 14 residues. The chain's CDR3 is CASSERTGGNTIYF. DNA of the CDR3: TGTGCCAGCAGTGAAAGGACTGGAGGAAACACCATATATTTT.

This sequence joins TRBV6-1 and TRBJ1-6, with TRBD1 as a possible D gene (6 bases). Germline-derived CDR1 and CDR2 are MNHNS and SASEGT. Trimming removed 6 bases from V and 6 bases from J, with 12 bases in between. The CDR3 is 14 amino acids. The DNA for the CDR3 is TGTGCCAGCAGAGGACAGCGACCTAATTCACCCCTCCACTTT. Its protein product is CASRGQRPNSPLHF.

The V and J genes are TRBV5-1 and TRBJ2-5, with D perhaps matching TRBD1 (6 bases). The germline V and J ends were trimmed by 0 bases and 4 bases, with 7 bases remaining between them. Germline V gives CDR1 SGHRS, CDR2 YFSETQ. This CDR3 has 13 amino acids. CDR3 residues: CASSLVRGETQYF. As DNA, the CDR3 is TGCGCCAGCAGCTTGGTCAGGGGAGAGACCCAGTACTTC.

The chain has TRBV5-1 and TRBJ2-1; TRBD2 agrees at 16 bases. The V gene end was trimmed by 3 bases and the J gene end by 4 bases; junction bases not matched to a gene: 4. Looked up from germline, CDR1 is SGHRS and CDR2 is YFSETQ. CDR3 length equals 17 residues. The CDR3: CASSWGLAGGGYNEQFF. The DNA of the CDR3 is TGCGCCAGCAGCTGGGGACTAGCGGGAGGGGGTTACAATGAGCAGTTCTTC.

As for this clone: The same CDR3 arises from other DNA sequences in this sample as well. The chain has TRBV9 and TRBJ2-3; 10 bases align to TRBD2. V trimming: 4 bases; J trimming: 6 bases; junction bases outside the gene matches: 11. The CDR3 runs to 16 residues. Germline loops: CDR1 SGDLS, CDR2 YYNGEE. The CDR3, as DNA: TGTGCCAGCAGCCCGGAAAGGCTAGCGGGAGAGGATACGCAGTATTTT. Protein: CASSPERLAGEDTQYF.

CDR3 DNA: TGTGCCAGCAGCCAAGTAGGCGGACAGTCGTCCTCTGGGGCCAACGTCCTGACTTTC. This gives the protein CASSQVGGQSSSGANVLTF. The chain is built from TRBV4-2 and TRBJ2-6; a possible D gene is TRBD1 (6 bases). Germline V lookup: CDR1 LGHNA, CDR2 YNFKEQ. V shed 1 base and J shed 0 bases, with 16 bases lying between them. The CDR3 runs 19 residues.

The genes are TRBV5-1 and TRBJ2-5; 10 bases are a match to TRBD1. This CDR3 region has 16 residues. Trimming cost V 0 bases and J 1 base; bases outside gene matches: 3. The germline CDR1 and CDR2 sequences are SGHRS and YFSETQ. Here the CDR3 reads CASSLGGDRGQETQYF. The DNA for the CDR3 is TGCGCCAGCAGCTTGGGGGGGGACAGGGGCCAAGAGACCCAGTACTTC.